This T cell receptor (beta chain) stems from a study of cytomegalovirus exposure and HLA in healthy donors. General study results and limits: Cytomegalovirus association was assigned to approximately 160 TCR beta chains.

Donors counted as nominally healthy when sampled, yet unrecorded immune exposures were likely. On this clone: Antigen: not known.

The PCR was carried out with 60 Vbeta primers and 13 Jbeta primers. TCRdb's copy holds only in-frame clones and misses some; the assay was immunoSEQ multiplex PCR. Found here are under 200,000 clones, 65% to 90% of them singletons; the top ten hold 9.5% to 12%. This TCR came from a man aged 50-60 years in good health and CMV-seropositive. Material: PBMCs.

The CDR3 region has the DNA TGTGCCAGCTCCCTTTTAGATGAAAAACTGTTTTTT. Translating gives CASSLLDEKLFF. The chain links TRBV28 to TRBJ1-4; D call uncertain. Germline loops: CDR1 MDHEN, CDR2 SYDVKM. This CDR3 spans 12 amino acids. V was trimmed by 8 bases and J by 6 bases, leaving 10 bases between them.